This TCR beta chain was sequenced in a study of lymphopenia after photon versus proton radiotherapy. Libraries were prepared by immunoSEQ multiplex PCR; TCRdb keeps only in-frame clonotypes and omits some of them. The sample lists fewer than 35,000 clones, roughly 87% occurring once. Worth noting for this clone: Its antigen is unknown.

With V trimmed by 0 bases and J by 8 bases, 5 bases remained unmatched. This CDR3 comprises 15 residues. CDR1 LGHNT and CDR2 FRNRAP come from the germline V gene. Findings of the study overall: After the lymphocyte nadir, photon-treated repertoires showed oligoclonal expansion, especially of CD8+ Temra cells. Authors raise, but do not show, better survival with proton therapy. Under photons, naive T cells and diversity fell while effector/memory populations rose. In patients who died, overall survival fell as post-nadir TCR diversity dropped more.

This sample comprised peripheral blood, obtained from a patient treated with proton-based radiotherapy. The chain combines TRBV12-5 with TRBJ2-1, with TRBD1 identical over 9 bases. This TCR was sampled from a woman in her seventies with pancreatic cancer. Some clones in this sample may be carry-over from other donors' samples. This CDR3 reads CASGLVLQGADEQFF. The CDR3 region has the DNA TGTGCTAGTGGTTTGGTCCTACAGGGGGCGGATGAGCAGTTCTTC.